The TCR beta chain described here comes from a study of blood T cells in healthy people across ages. Through a sample-barcoded 5' primer and a J-beta primer mix, a second PCR was run for roughly 6 to 11 cycles. TCRdb re-derived calls from the 5' RACE reads in MiXCR, one entry per CDR3 protein. The table shows hundreds of thousands of distinct CDR3 sequences, with 58% occurring only once. Germline CDR1 MGHRA, CDR2 YSYEKL. CDR3 length: 17 amino acids. Trimming cost V 4 bases and J 4 bases, with 22 bases left between them. The sample providers were healthy Caucasian people from Russia, aged about 6 to 95. The authors drew roughly 9.8 milliliters of peripheral blood from each donor. They isolated at least 6 million PBMCs from each sample. Total RNA amounts of at least 5.5 micrograms were extracted per sample. This clonotype turned up a few times.

The specimen sequenced was blood. The chain joins TRBV4-1 to TRBJ1-1, with D possibly being TRBD1 (6 bases). The clonotype originates from a man younger than 45 in good health. The CDR3 nucleotides are TGCGCCAGCAGCCTCAAACCGCCGGCAGGGGATGGCACTGAAGCTTTCTTT. It is translated as CASSLKPPAGDGTEAFF.